This T cell receptor beta chain was observed in a study of post-analysis software for immune sequencing data (dated by TCRdb to between 2014 and 2017). General notes on the study: The recorded disease courses included relapsing-remitting, secondary progressive and progressive-relapsing multiple sclerosis, and some patients had no subtype annotation. A subset of samples was prepared in parallel using single-end sample barcoding, then pooled and co-amplified after Illumina adapter ligation. The patient repertoires were compared against approximately ten previously published healthy control repertoires obtained from donors aged roughly 6 to 25 years. General findings and caveats noted by the study authors: Compared with controls, multiple sclerosis patients had significantly lower normalized Chao1 diversity, a finding suggesting substantial peripheral T-cell clonal expansion. The multiple sclerosis patient group was slightly younger than the control group. When samples were clustered directly using the F measure, samples prepared in the same batch co-clustered strongly, which prompted a batch-effect correction. Significantly higher frequencies in patients than in controls were found for five or six TRBV segments, including TRBV5-6, TRBV5-1 and TRBV20-1.

This clonotype has more than one count but fewer than ten. Its recognized antigen is unknown. Nothing much larger sits one base from this clone, and base qualities are not available. To demonstrate the VDJtools post-analysis software, the study profiled TCR beta repertoires from the peripheral blood of 10 to 15 young patients with multiple sclerosis. The multiple sclerosis patients were children and adolescents ranging in age from roughly 6 to 16 years. Measured from the cysteine to the phenylalanine, the CDR3 is 13 residues long. The only DNA kept is the CDR3, 39 bases in frame from the first base. At the junction V is shortened by 1 base and J by 4 bases, with 6 bases in between. Library prep was done by PCR. The sequencer listed for this sample is Illumina HiSeq 2500. Unique molecular identifiers were incorporated into TCR beta cDNA libraries to reduce PCR and sequencing biases. Some 500,000 cDNA molecules were obtained for every 1 to 10 million input T cells, so each molecule roughly corresponded to one T cell. Patient libraries were prepared and sequenced with the same protocol used for the earlier healthy control dataset. Samples belonging to the same batch were prepared together, multiplexed and sequenced on a shared HiSeq lane. Concerning the study's data processing: Raw barcoded reads were processed with MIGEC, discarding single-read molecular identifier groups before consensus assembly and CDR3 extraction. VDJtools was used for post-analysis of the clonotype tables, and diversity was normalized by down-sampling every dataset to the size of the smallest sample. In repertoire overlap clustering, CDR3 amino acid sequences, but not nucleotide sequences, were matched to correct batch-related cross-sample contamination. Using fastp trimming at Q25 and MiXCR clonotype assembly, TCRdb reanalyzed the public sequencing data and kept in-frame beta chains. Records with the same CDR3 protein are collapsed into one entry carrying the most frequent genes and DNA. The V and J calls come from TCRdb's annotation, not from the publication. This sample lists around 400,000 distinct CDR3 sequences; 30% to 45% were detected once. Of the sample, around an eighth falls within the top ten clones.

The specimen was blood. This sequence uses TRBV12-3 or TRBV12-4 and TRBJ2-3, with no confident D gene call. This receptor was taken from a girl aged 5-17 years with multiple sclerosis. The nucleotides are TGTGCCAGCAGTTTAGACTTTTCAGATACGCAGTATTTT. Its protein reads: CASSLDFSDTQYF.